These 5 T cell receptor beta chains were sequenced from one sample in a study of blood T cell repertoires in COVID-19. Here immunoSEQ multiplex PCR was the method, and the copy in TCRdb shows in-frame clones only, minus some. Of 85,000 to 130,000 clones listed, 76% are singletons. Sequenced: peripheral blood. These receptors originate from a man aged 80 or over with COVID-19, enrolled during active disease.

The gene calls are TRBV21-1 and TRBJ2-4; TRBD2 is taken as the D call from the table, unchecked against the DNA. TRBV21-1 is designated a pseudogene. The CDR3 length is 12 residues. DNA of the CDR3: TGTGCCCAATGGGGAGAGGAGGACATTCAGTACTTC. Translation gives CAQWGEEDIQYF.

J is TRBJ1-2 and V is TRBV18; D is ambiguous. V was shortened by 6 bases and J by 2 bases, with 7 bases between the two germline ends. The CDR3 has 12 amino acids. Per the germline V gene, CDR1 is KGHSH and CDR2 is LQKENI. The CDR3 loop reads CASSSGNYGYTF. DNA for the CDR3: TGTGCCAGCTCTAGCGGGAACTATGGCTACACCTTC.

This clone was counted many times. This rearrangement joins TRBV3-1 (or the pseudogene TRBV3-2) to TRBJ1-1; perhaps TRBD1 as D (5 bases). Per germline, CDR1 LGHDT and CDR2 YNNKEL (reference sequence). V gave up 3 bases and J gave up 10 bases, with 15 bases separating them. The CDR3 is 13 residues long. The CDR3 DNA reads as TGTGCCAGCAGCCACCTTAGCGGGGGTAGAGCTTTCTTT. This encodes CASSHLSGGRAFF.

This clone is deemed medium-sized. This chain joins TRBV13 and TRBJ2-7; 7 nucleotides line up with TRBD1. Germline loops: CDR1 PRHDT, CDR2 FYEKMQ (reference sequence). V was pared by 5 bases and J by 2 bases, with 3 bases of the junction left unmatched. This CDR3 contains 13 residues. CDR3 nucleotide sequence: TGTGCCAGCAGCCCGGGACAGACCTACGAGCAGTACTTC. This sequence encodes CASSPGQTYEQYF.

V is TRBV28 and J is TRBJ1-2; perhaps TRBD1 as D (6 bases). The CDR3 consists of 17 residues. Germline CDR1 MDHEN, CDR2 SYDVKM. V was cut by 2 bases and J by 8 bases, with 24 bases left in between. DNA of the CDR3: TGTGCCAGCAGTTTAAAAGGTTCAGGGGCGACAAATCGGGGCTACACCTTC. Its protein is CASSLKGSGATNRGYTF.